This T cell receptor beta chain was recovered during a study of T cell repertoires in cytomegalovirus infection. Overall study results and limits: In two of eight donors, the top clonotype was HLA-C-restricted CMV-specific.

Germline V gives CDR1 LGHNA, CDR2 YSLEER. The CDR3 has 14 amino acids. From the reads, TCRdb called clonotypes with MiXCR, one entry per CDR3 protein. Of 200,000 or so distinct CDR3 sequences detected, roughly 30% appear once; the ten largest clones hold approximately 30%. Turning to this clonotype: The antigen is undetermined. An end of the junction differs from the germline gene, which may be a read error.

The TCR sequence derives from a human donor in good health (CMV status not recorded). Some clones in this sample may be carry-over from other donors' samples. The J gene is TRBJ1-6, the V gene TRBV4-3, with D unclear. The sample consisted of PBMCs. The CDR3, as DNA: TGCGCCAGCAGCCCGGACTCCTTTAATTCACCCCTCCACTTT. Translation gives CASSPDSFNSPLHF.